Listed below are T cell receptor beta chains from one sample, sequenced in a study of T cells after yellow fever vaccination. TCRdb re-called the 5' RACE reads through MiXCR, storing one row per CDR3 protein. The profile shows some 300,000 distinct CDR3 sequences, 8.5% to 10% of them singletons. The sequencing used CD4+ T cells sorted from PBMCs, collected 5 days after the yellow fever booster vaccination. Receptors originate from a man aged 18-30 years who received the YFV17D yellow fever vaccine. Both conserved end residues are part of each CDR3. D genes are given only for firm matches. Part of the rows lack a size; the others show once, few, many or a class for expanded clones.

>NA|TRBJ2-3|TRBV5-1|NA
TGCGCCAGCAGCTCCGCGGGACGTCTAGGCACAGATACGCAGTATTTT
CASSSAGRLGTDTQYF
>NA|TRBJ2-1|TRBV24-1|NA
TGTGCCACCAGTTCGGCGTACAATGAGCAGTTCTTC
CATSSAYNEQFF
>NA|TRBJ2-1|TRBV20-1|few
TGCAGTGCTAACCCGGGGCCACCGAACTACAATGAGCAGTTCTTC
CSANPGPPNYNEQFF
>NA|TRBJ1-2|TRBV7-3|few
TGTGCCAGCAGCTTAACGGGGGGTTTGGGCTACACCTTC
CASSLTGGLGYTF
>NA|TRBJ2-5|TRBV30|few
TGTGCCTGGAGGGGGCCGGGGCCCAAGGAGACCCAGTACTTC
CAWRGPGPKETQYF
>TRBD2|TRBJ2-1|TRBV20-1|NA
TGCAGTGCTCGACTAGCGGGGGCTAAAGAGAATGAGCAGTTCTTC
CSARLAGAKENEQFF
>NA|TRBJ1-3|TRBV10-3|few
TGTGCCATCAGTGGACAAACCTCTGGAAACACCATATATTTT
CAISGQTSGNTIYF
>TRBD2|TRBJ2-1|TRBV3-1|NA
TGTGCCAGCAGCGAAGGAGCGGGGGTCCAGTTCTTC
CASSEGAGVQFF
>NA|TRBJ1-1|TRBV12-3/TRBV12-4|NA
TGTGCCAGCAGGTCCCGTGGGACGGGTAACACTGAAGCTTTCTTT
CASRSRGTGNTEAFF
>TRBD2|TRBJ2-7|TRBV29-1|NA
TGCAGCGCCGATTTGGGCGGGGGCTACGAGCAGTACTTC
CSADLGGGYEQYF
>NA|TRBJ1-5|TRBV5-1|few
TGCGCCAGCAGCCCGACGGCTGCGGGTCAGCCCCAGCATTTT
CASSPTAAGQPQHF
>NA|TRBJ1-3|TRBV4-2|many
TGTGCCAGCAGCCAAGGGGCGGGCTCGGGAAACACCATATATTTT
CASSQGAGSGNTIYF
>NA|TRBJ2-2|TRBV7-2|many
TGTGCCAGCAGCTTCACGAACACCGGGGAGCTGTTTTTT
CASSFTNTGELFF
>NA|TRBJ1-6|TRBV5-6|few
TGTGCCAGCAGCTTCTATTGGGCAAAACTTTCACCCCTCCACTTT
CASSFYWAKLSPLHF
>NA|TRBJ2-7|TRBV7-9|NA
TGTGCCAGCAGCCATACGGGGAGGCCCCCGTACTTC
CASSHTGRPPYF
>NA|TRBJ2-3|TRBV5-4|many
TGTGCCAGCAGCCTTTACAGCACAGATACGCAGTATTTT
CASSLYSTDTQYF
>TRBD2|TRBJ2-1|TRBV7-2|few
TGTGCCAGCAGCTATAGCGGGGGCGACAATGAGCAGTTCTTC
CASSYSGGDNEQFF
>NA|TRBJ2-1|TRBV28|NA
TGTGCCAGCAACTCCGCGTGGAAGGGGTACGATGAGCAGTTCTTC
CASNSAWKGYDEQFF
>TRBD2|TRBJ2-2|TRBV5-5|few
TGTGCCAGCAGCTTAGGCCTAGCGGGGGGTCCTTCGACCGGGGAGCTGTTTTTT
CASSLGLAGGPSTGELFF
>NA|TRBJ2-1|TRBV27|NA
TGTGCCAGCAGTTTACTGGGAAGCAATGAGCAGTTCTTC
CASSLLGSNEQFF
>NA|TRBJ2-3|TRBV5-1|many
TGCGCCAGCAGCGCTACCCCTGGGGCAGATACGCAGTATTTT
CASSATPGADTQYF
>NA|TRBJ2-3|TRBV6-2/TRBV6-3|few
TGTGCCAGCAGTAGCGGGCGAGTGCAGTATTTT
CASSSGRVQYF
>NA|TRBJ2-3|TRBV4-1|NA
TGCGCCAGCAGCCCAAACAGCCTAGGGTTTTTGGATGCAGATACGCAGTATTTT
CASSPNSLGFLDADTQYF
>TRBD2|TRBJ2-5|TRBV7-6|NA
TGTGCCAGCAGCCCCCAGCGGGGGGAAGAGACCCAGTACTTC
CASSPQRGEETQYF
>NA|TRBJ1-1|TRBV7-9|few
TGTGCCAGCAGCTTAGTAGGGCGGACACAAAACACTGAAGCTTTCTTT
CASSLVGRTQNTEAFF
>TRBD2|TRBJ2-1|TRBV7-9|NA
TGTGCCAGCAGCTTAGTGGCAGCGGGGGAGCAGTTCTTC
CASSLVAAGEQFF
>TRBD1|TRBJ1-1|TRBV20-1|few
TGCAGTGCTAGAGATAGGGGGCAGCGGGAGGACACTGAAGCTTTCTTT
CSARDRGQREDTEAFF
>TRBD2|TRBJ2-1|TRBV5-1|many
TGCGCCAGCAAGCCGACGGGGTTCTCGGGGCTAGCGGGGGACCCCAATGAGCAGTTCTTC
CASKPTGFSGLAGDPNEQFF
>TRBD1|TRBJ2-1|TRBV5-1|many
TGCGCCAGCAGCTTGGAGGGGGCCTCCTACAATGAGCAGTTCTTC
CASSLEGASYNEQFF
>TRBD1|TRBJ1-1|TRBV5-4|NA
TGTGCCAGCAGCAGAGACAGGGCTGGGATGAACACTGAAGCTTTCTTT
CASSRDRAGMNTEAFF
>TRBD1|TRBJ2-1|TRBV7-2|many
TGTGCCAGCAGCAGGGACAGGGTTGGGTTCTTC
CASSRDRVGFF
>TRBD1|TRBJ1-3|TRBV7-8|NA
TGTGCCAGCAGCCCGCGGACAGGCCGCTCTGGAAACACCATATATTTT
CASSPRTGRSGNTIYF
>TRBD1|TRBJ2-7|TRBV6-5|NA
TGTGCCAGCAGTAGGGACAGGGACCACGAGCAGTACTTC
CASSRDRDHEQYF
>TRBD1|TRBJ1-2|TRBV4-2|NA
TGTGCCAGCGGGGCAGGGGGAATGGGCCAATCCCAGAACTATGGCTACACCTTC
CASGAGGMGQSQNYGYTF
>NA|TRBJ1-5|TRBV2|few
TGTGCCAGCAGTGGGGCAGGGTTTCAGCCCCAGCATTTT
CASSGAGFQPQHF
>NA|TRBJ2-1|TRBV20-1|NA
TGCAGTGCTAGAGATCTGGCAGGGCGTTACAATGAGCAGTTCTTC
CSARDLAGRYNEQFF
>NA|TRBJ2-1|TRBV18|NA
TGTGCCAGCTCACGAACCCAGGACAATGAGCAGTTCTTC
CASSRTQDNEQFF
>NA|TRBJ2-2|TRBV4-2|NA
TGTGCCAGCAGCCAAGATGGAGGGGGGGCCAGTCCCGGGGAGCTGTTTTTT
CASSQDGGGASPGELFF
>NA|TRBJ1-6|TRBV7-9|few
TGTGCCAGCAGCTTAGTCGGGGCGTCGGATTCACCCCTCCACTTT
CASSLVGASDSPLHF
>TRBD1|TRBJ2-2|TRBV15|few
TGTGCCACCACCGGACAGGCGAACACCGGGGAGCTGTTTTTT
CATTGQANTGELFF
>NA|TRBJ2-2|TRBV27|NA
TGTGCCAGCAGCCGCCTGATCCCCCGCACCGGGGAGCTGTTTTTT
CASSRLIPRTGELFF
>TRBD1|TRBJ2-7|TRBV5-1|NA
TGCGCCAGCAGCTTGGCACCGGGACAGGGGGGATACGAGCAGTACTTC
CASSLAPGQGGYEQYF
>TRBD2|TRBJ2-1|TRBV9|few
TGTGCCAGCAGCGTAGTAGCGGGGGGCCCTCGGGAGCAGTTCTTC
CASSVVAGGPREQFF
>TRBD2|TRBJ2-3|TRBV7-9|many
TGTGCCAGCAGCTTAGCTCCTAGCGGGGTTGATACGCAGTATTTT
CASSLAPSGVDTQYF
>NA|TRBJ2-3|TRBV6-5|few
TGTGCCAGCAGTCAACCCGGTACAGATACGCAGTATTTT
CASSQPGTDTQYF
>TRBD1|TRBJ1-5|TRBV7-9|few
TGTGCCAGCAGCTTCTCAGGGGGACGGGGCAATCAGCCCCAGCATTTT
CASSFSGGRGNQPQHF
>NA|TRBJ1-2|TRBV5-1|once
TGCGCCAGCAGCTTGGCGGGTTTGGGTGGCTACACCTTC
CASSLAGLGGYTF
>TRBD2|TRBJ2-3|TRBV7-3|NA
TGTGCCAGCAGCTTCGCGGGAGGTATCACAGATACGCAGTATTTT
CASSFAGGITDTQYF
>TRBD2|TRBJ2-1|TRBV6-2/TRBV6-3|few
TGTGCCAGCAGTTACCCTAGCGGGAGCTCCTACAATGAGCAGTTCTTC
CASSYPSGSSYNEQFF
>NA|TRBJ1-4|TRBV12-3/TRBV12-4|many
TGTGCCAGCAGCCGTCAGGGTACTAATGAAAAACTGTTTTTT
CASSRQGTNEKLFF
>TRBD1|TRBJ1-4|TRBV12-3/TRBV12-4|NA
TGTGCCAGCAGTCTGAGGGACAGCGAAAAACTGTTTTTT
CASSLRDSEKLFF
>TRBD1|TRBJ2-2|TRBV7-3|NA
TGTGCCAGCAGCTCATACAGGGGGCTTTACACCGGGGAGCTGTTTTTT
CASSSYRGLYTGELFF
>TRBD2|TRBJ2-5|TRBV2|NA
TGTGCCAGCACCGGACTAGCGTCGGAGACCCAGTACTTC
CASTGLASETQYF
>NA|TRBJ1-1|TRBV29-1|few
TGCAGCGTGACAGGACGTCAGAACACTGAAGCTTTCTTT
CSVTGRQNTEAFF
>TRBD1|TRBJ2-5|TRBV9|few
TGTGCCAGCAGCGTAGCCAGGGGGCGAGAGACCCAGTACTTC
CASSVARGRETQYF